The 18 T cell receptor beta chains below come from one sample, sequenced in a study of blood T cells in healthy people across ages. Together with a sample-barcoded 5' primer, a J-beta primer mix was included in a second PCR lasting about 6 to 11 cycles. TCRdb itself ran the 5' RACE reads through MiXCR, one entry per CDR3 protein. This table holds around 780,000 distinct CDR3 sequences, around a quarter found once. The same sample was also used in a study of T cells of mothers and their children.

Source material: blood. The receptors stem from a boy between 10 and 17 years old in good health.

The chain couples TRBV20-1 to TRBJ2-1, with TRBD2 matching over 7 bases. Unmatched junction bases numbered 4, after V lost 8 bases and J lost 6 bases. The CDR3 length is 11 residues. CDR1 is DFQATT, CDR2 SNEGSKA, per germline (reference sequence). CDR3 sequence: CSLTGGNEQFF. The CDR3 coding sequence is TGCAGTCTCACGGGGGGCAATGAGCAGTTCTTC.

The chain is built from TRBV5-1 and TRBJ1-2, with D unresolved. Trimming left V 0 bases short and J 0 bases short, with 9 bases between. The CDR3 runs to 15 residues. CDR1 is SGHRS and CDR2 is YFSETQ in the germline V gene. CDR3 protein: CASSLEGRSNYGYTF. In nucleotides, the CDR3 is TGCGCCAGCAGCTTGGAGGGCAGATCTAACTATGGCTACACCTTC.

This clonotype came up a few times. The chain recombines TRBV7-3 with TRBJ2-7, with 11 bases that match TRBD2. The CDR3 length is 15 residues. The germline CDR1 and CDR2 sequences are SGHTA and FQGTGA. Trimming removed 5 bases from V and 2 bases from J; junction bases left unmatched: 5. CDR3: CASSVTSGGPYEQYF. DNA for the CDR3: TGTGCCAGCAGCGTTACTAGCGGGGGCCCCTACGAGCAGTACTTC. Full variable domain (remainder filled in from reference TRBV7-3 and TRBJ2-7): GAGVSQTPSNKVTEKGKYVELRCDPISGHTALYWYRQSLGQGPEFLIYFQGTGAADDSGLPNDRFFAVRPEGSVSTLKIQRTERGDSAVYLCASSVTSGGPYEQYFGPGTRLTVT.

The DNA for the CDR3 is TGCGCCAGCAGCCCCGGTGCTAGCGGGGGTTACAATGAGCAGTTCTTC. Protein product: CASSPGASGGYNEQFF. This sequence joins TRBV5-1 and TRBJ2-1; 10 bases are a match to TRBD2. The length of the CDR3 is 16 residues. Germline CDR1 reads SGHRS; CDR2 reads YFSETQ. J was trimmed by 4 bases and V by 4 bases; bases with no gene match: 8. The variable domain in full, with the rest retrieved from reference TRBV5-1 and TRBJ2-1, is KAGVTQTPRYLIKTRGQQVTLSCSPISGHRSVSWYQQTPGQGLQFLFEYFSETQRNKGNFPGRFSGRQFSNSRSEMNVSTLELGDSALYLCASSPGASGGYNEQFFGPGTRLTVL.

The chain carries TRBV5-1 and TRBJ1-2, with D tentatively TRBD1 (5 bases). The germline gives CDR1 SGHRS, CDR2 YFSETQ. Trimming took off 4 bases at V and 7 bases at J, with 26 bases between the two ends. The CDR3 contains 17 residues. Written as DNA, the CDR3 is TGCGCCAGCAGCCCTCGGGGCAGCGGAGGGAATTTTGGTGGCTACACCTTC. It encodes CASSPRGSGGNFGGYTF.

This clonotype has only a few counts. The chain couples TRBV5-1 to TRBJ2-7, with D perhaps TRBD2 (5 bases). The V gene's germline CDR1 is SGHRS and CDR2 YFSETQ. This CDR3 is built from 14 residues. Trimming pared 2 bases from V and 4 bases from J, leaving 13 bases between. In DNA form, the CDR3 reads TGCGCCAGCAGCTTCAGCGTGGAGGTTTACGAGCAGTACTTC. Translation: CASSFSVEVYEQYF.

This clonotype has only a few counts. This chain links TRBV29-1 with TRBJ2-5; tentatively, D is TRBD1 (5 bases). Per the germline V gene, CDR1 is SQVTM and CDR2 is ANQGSEA. This CDR3 is 18 amino acids long. V lost 4 bases to trimming and J lost 4 bases, with 28 bases between them. CDR3 in amino acids: CSVASGAAIAAWGETQYF. Here the CDR3 DNA reads TGCAGCGTTGCTTCTGGGGCTGCCATCGCGGCCTGGGGAGAGACCCAGTACTTC.

This CDR3 reads CASRPGQRIYGYTF. CDR3 DNA sequence: TGTGCCAGCAGGCCGGGACAGCGAATTTATGGCTACACCTTC. The chain uses TRBV7-9 and TRBJ1-2; 7 bases are shared with TRBD1. The V gene's germline CDR1 is SEHNR and CDR2 FQNEAQ (reference sequence). This CDR3 is 14 amino acids long. V was clipped by 6 bases and J by 5 bases; unmatched bases: 9.

This chain joins TRBV20-1 and TRBJ2-5; the match to TRBD2 covers 11 bases. The DNA end is more similar to TRBJ2-7, so the J call may be wrong. The CDR3 length is 14 residues. Germline assignment: CDR1 DFQATT and CDR2 SNEGSKA (reference sequence). In nucleotides, the CDR3 is TGCAGTGCTAGGTTAGCGGGGGGGCCAAACGAGCAGTACTTC. Translated, it gives CSARLAGGPNEQYF.

This chain joins TRBV20-1 and TRBJ2-7; 10 bases agree with TRBD2. The better agreement between TRBJ2-5 and the DNA end casts doubt on the J call. Germline V gene lookup returns CDR1 DFQATT and CDR2 SNEGSKA (reference sequence). CDR3 length: 15 residues. The CDR3 DNA is TGCAGTGCTAGAGAAGATAGCGGGGGGAGGAAGACCCAGTACTTC. This codes for CSAREDSGGRKTQYF.

Regarding this clonotype: The CDR3 ends on some other residue instead of the conserved phenylalanine or tryptophan, so this is likely a read error. V is TRBV12-3 or TRBV12-4 and J is TRBJ2-2; perhaps D is TRBD1 or TRBD2 (5 bases each). The CDR3 is 11 residues long. Trimming took 8 bases from V and 7 from J, leaving 8 bases between them. The chain's CDR3 is CASEGYGELFL. The CDR3 region has the DNA TGTGCCAGCGAGGGGTACGGGGAGCTGTTTCTT.

This chain joins TRBV20-1 and TRBJ2-3, with 7 bases that match TRBD2. V trimming: 3 bases; J trimming: 6 bases; junction bases outside the gene matches: 21. Germline CDR1 reads DFQATT; CDR2 reads SNEGSKA (reference sequence). The CDR3 extends over 18 amino acids. CDR3 nucleotides: TGCAGTGCTAGGGGCCCCTTTCGGGAGGTCTACACGCCGGATACGCAGTATTTT. Translating gives CSARGPFREVYTPDTQYF.

This clonotype was recorded a few times. For the CDR3, the DNA is TGTGCCAGCAGACTACAGGGAAATAGCAATCAGCCCCAGCATTTT. It encodes CASRLQGNSNQPQHF. The chain uses TRBV27 and TRBJ1-5; D possibly corresponds to TRBD1 (6 bases). The V gene's germline CDR1 is MNHEY and CDR2 SMNVEV (reference sequence). The CDR3 runs to 15 residues. The ends were cut back, 6 bases at V and 0 bases at J, with 12 bases in the middle.

With respect to this clonotype: Compared with germline, one end of the junction differs, possibly owing to a read error. The V call is TRBV6-1, the J call TRBJ1-5; D may be TRBD1 (5 bases). Germline CDR1 and CDR2: MNHNS and SASEGT. CDR3 size: 14 residues. The CDR3 DNA sequence: TGTGCCGGCAGTGAGGGACCGCTGGTGAGGCCCCAGCATTTT. Translation gives CAGSEGPLVRPQHF.

The rearrangement links TRBV7-6 to TRBJ2-1; a possible D gene is TRBD1 (5 bases). This CDR3 comprises 13 residues. V gave up 1 base and J gave up 10 bases, with 11 bases separating them. Germline V CDR1 and CDR2: SGHVS, FNYEAQ. The CDR3: CASSLDLAGEQFF. The CDR3, as DNA: TGTGCCAGCAGCTTAGACTTAGCAGGGGAGCAGTTCTTC.

This clonotype was observed a few times. A much larger clone differs from this one at a single base, so this may be a read error. V is TRBV5-4 and J is TRBJ1-1; D is unclear. V dropped 2 bases and J dropped 1 base, with 3 bases sitting between them. CDR3 length: 12 residues. Germline values: CDR1 SGHNT, CDR2 YYREEE (reference sequence). CDR3 in amino acids: CASSFQNTEAFF. The CDR3 coding sequence is TGTGCCAGCAGCTTCCAGAACACTGAAGCTTTCTTT.

This chain connects TRBV29-1 to TRBJ2-7; 9 bases are a match to TRBD1. V was clipped by 4 bases and J by 0 bases; unmatched bases: 4. The CDR3 has 14 residues. Germline CDR1 is SQVTM and CDR2 is ANQGSEA. The CDR3 here is CSVGGGQGSYEQYF. The CDR3 coding sequence is TGCAGCGTTGGGGGGGGACAGGGCTCCTACGAGCAGTACTTC.

The V gene is TRBV27, the J gene TRBJ1-4; D not resolved. Trimming pared 6 bases from V and 7 bases from J, leaving 12 bases between. Per the germline V gene, CDR1 is MNHEY and CDR2 is SMNVEV (reference sequence). This CDR3 has 13 amino acids. The CDR3 DNA sequence: TGTGCCAGCAGGGGAGCTTGGGGTGAAAAACTGTTTTTT. Protein product: CASRGAWGEKLFF.